This TCR beta chain was captured by sequencing in a study of beta chain features in type 1 diabetes. Trimming pared 7 bases from V and 3 bases from J, leaving 11 bases between. Germline values: CDR1 SQVTM, CDR2 ANQGSEA. This CDR3 is 12 amino acids long. Sequencing targeted expressed TCRB transcripts, as all isolated RNA had been reverse transcribed. Sequencing used immunoSEQ multiplex PCR; TCRdb keeps in-frame clones, though not all of them. The sample carries roughly 500,000 clones, approximately 30% recorded once. Study-level results: Significant though moderate, a shortening of TCRB CDR3s appeared in all four CD4+ subsets of Type 1 diabetes patients.

This clone was detected only a few times. Its antigen remains unidentified. Blood was drawn once from each donor into heparinised tubes. The draws averaged approximately 110 mL. Purities in excess of 95% were seen in all sorted populations. The origin of this receptor is a young man in good health. The chain carries TRBV29-1 and TRBJ2-3; D not resolved. The sample consisted of naive CD4+ T cells from blood. CDR3 nucleotide sequence: TGCAGCGCCTCGCTTCCGACAGATACGCAGTATTTT. Translation: CSASLPTDTQYF.